This TCR beta chain was recovered during a study of breast tumors, draining lymph nodes, adjacent tissues. The lymph nodes were axillary draining lymph nodes from breast cancer patients. The CDR3 length is 14 residues. CDR1 and CDR2 (germline): SEHNR, FQNEAQ (reference sequence). Of note for this clonotype: One end of the junction fails to match germline, which may point to a read error.

TCRdb fed the multiplex PCR reads into MiXCR, producing one record per CDR3 protein. In the table there are 100,000 or so distinct CDR3 sequences, 20% to 25% of which are singletons. Sequenced material: axillary lymph node tissue. The receptor was derived from a female donor with breast cancer. Some clones in this sample may be carry-over from other donors' samples. The chain is built from TRBV7-9 and TRBJ1-4; D is perhaps TRBD1 (6 bases). The CDR3 loop is CASSYNRADENLFF. The CDR3 DNA sequence: TGTGCCAGCAGCTATAACAGGGCGGATGAAAACCTGTTTTTT.